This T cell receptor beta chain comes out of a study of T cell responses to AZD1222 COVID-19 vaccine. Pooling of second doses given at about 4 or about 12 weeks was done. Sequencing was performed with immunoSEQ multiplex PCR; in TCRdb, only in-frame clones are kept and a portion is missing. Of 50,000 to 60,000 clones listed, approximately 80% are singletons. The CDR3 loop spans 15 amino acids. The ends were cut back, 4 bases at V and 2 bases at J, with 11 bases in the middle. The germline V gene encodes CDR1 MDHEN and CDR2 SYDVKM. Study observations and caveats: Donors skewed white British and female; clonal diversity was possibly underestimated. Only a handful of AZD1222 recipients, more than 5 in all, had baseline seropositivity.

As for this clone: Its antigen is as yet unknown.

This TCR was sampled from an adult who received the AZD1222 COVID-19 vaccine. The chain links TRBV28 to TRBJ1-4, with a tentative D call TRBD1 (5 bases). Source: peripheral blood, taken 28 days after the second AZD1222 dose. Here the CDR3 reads CASSSPGMTNEKLFF. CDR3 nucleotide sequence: TGTGCCAGCAGTTCCCCAGGGATGACTAATGAAAAACTGTTTTTT.